The rows below give T cell receptor beta chains drawn from one sample of a study of blood T cell repertoires in COVID-19. TCRdb's table, derived via immunoSEQ multiplex PCR, lists solely in-frame clones and lacks some. The data show nearly 50,000 clones, more than 75% seen once. Material: peripheral blood. The receptors derive from a woman aged 55-69 years with acute or convalescent COVID-19. CDR3s include the opening cysteine and the closing phenylalanine or tryptophan. D genes are given only for firm matches. Not every row has a clone size; where given, it reads once, few, many or a size class.

.,TRBJ2-1,.,TRBV28,TGTGCCAGCAGTTTACTCGGGTACAATGAGCAGTTCTTC,CASSLLGYNEQFF
TRBD2,TRBJ2-5,.,TRBV7-3,TGTGCCAGCAGCTTAACGGGTCAGGGAGGGAAGACCCAGTACTTC,CASSLTGQGGKTQYF
.,TRBJ2-2,.,TRBV11-3,TGTGCCAGCAGCACCCTTGGGGGCATCTTCGGGCAAGACACCGGGGAGCTGTTTTTT,CASSTLGGIFGQDTGELFF
.,TRBJ2-3,.,TRBV19,TGTGCCAGTAGTCGGGGAATGGGCGACTTAGGAGATACGCAGTATTTT,CASSRGMGDLGDTQYF
.,TRBJ1-1,once,TRBV19,TGTGCCAGTAGAACTATGCGCAGGGGACAGAACACTGAAGCTTTCTTT,CASRTMRRGQNTEAFF
TRBD1,TRBJ1-5,once,TRBV24-1,TGTGCCACCAGTGATTCTCGACAGGGGGCGTTGCAGCCCCAGCATTTT,CATSDSRQGALQPQHF
TRBD1,TRBJ2-1,.,TRBV7-2,TGTGCCAGCAGCCCGGACAGGGGGCGTGTGGGGGGTCCTGAGCAGTTCTTC,CASSPDRGRVGGPEQFF
TRBD1,TRBJ1-2,.,TRBV9,TGTGCCAGCAGCGCTGGGACAGGTAGCATTAACTATGGCTACACCTTC,CASSAGTGSINYGYTF
.,TRBJ2-5,few,TRBV19,TGTGCCAGTAGTTGGGCGGGCCAAGAGACCCAGTACTTC,CASSWAGQETQYF
.,TRBJ1-2,.,TRBV19,TGTGCCAGTAGCGATCAGGGGTTGCTCAGCTATGGCTACACCTTC,CASSDQGLLSYGYTF
TRBD1,TRBJ1-2,.,TRBV3-1/TRBV3-2,TGTGCCAGCAGCCAACAGGGGGCGGACTACTATGGCTACACCTTC,CASSQQGADYYGYTF
.,TRBJ2-2,.,TRBV10-2,TGCGCCAGCAGTGAGTCGCCAGGGCTAGCGAACACCGGGGAGCTGTTTTTT,CASSESPGLANTGELFF
.,TRBJ2-1,.,TRBV29-1,TGCAGCGTTGAAGATCCCGACACCTACAATGAGCAGTTCTTC,CSVEDPDTYNEQFF
.,TRBJ1-5,.,TRBV28,TGTGCCAGCAGTTTATGGGGGGGGTGGCAGCCCCAGCATTTT,CASSLWGGWQPQHF